This TCR beta chain was recorded in a study of early T cells in non-severe SARS-CoV-2 infection. About the study: Bulk RNA taken from unsorted whole blood was sequenced, leaving chains unpaired.

In regard to this clonotype: The antigen is unknown.

Regarding the study as a whole: Private and CD4 specificities were missed by VDJdb matching, which favored anti-spike CD8 responses.

A single record per CDR3 protein comes from TCRdb applying MiXCR to the 5' RACE reads. The sample lists about 69,000 distinct CDR3 sequences; about 9.4% were seen once. This receptor was identified in an adult who was a healthcare worker with PCR-confirmed SARS-CoV-2 infection or an uninfected control (not recorded which). Sequencing was performed on whole blood.

CDR3 DNA sequence: TGTGCCAGCAGCGTCAGCGGAAACTATGGCTACACCTTC. This translates into CASSVSGNYGYTF. The gene calls are TRBV5-6 and TRBJ1-2; no definite D call. The V end lost 4 bases, the J end lost 2 bases, and 9 bases lay between the germline ends. Germline-derived CDR1 and CDR2 are SGHDT and YYEEEE. The CDR3 is made up of 13 amino acids. Full variable domain (outside the CDR3, taken from reference TRBV5-6 and TRBJ1-2): DAGVTQSPTHLIKTRGQQVTLRCSPKSGHDTVSWYQQALGQGPQFIFQYYEEEERQRGNFPDRFSGHQFPNYSSELNVNALLLGDSALYLCASSVSGNYGYTFGSGTRLTVV.